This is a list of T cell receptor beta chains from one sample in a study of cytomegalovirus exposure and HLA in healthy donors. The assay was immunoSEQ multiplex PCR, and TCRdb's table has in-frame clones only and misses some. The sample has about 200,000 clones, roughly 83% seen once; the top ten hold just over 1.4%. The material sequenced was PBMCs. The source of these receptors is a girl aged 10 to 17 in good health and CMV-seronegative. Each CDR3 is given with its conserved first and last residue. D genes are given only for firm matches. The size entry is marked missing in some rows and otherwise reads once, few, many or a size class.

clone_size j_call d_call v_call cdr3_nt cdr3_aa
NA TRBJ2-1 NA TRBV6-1 TGTGCCAGCAGTCCCGGTTACAATGAGCAGTTCTTC CASSPGYNEQFF
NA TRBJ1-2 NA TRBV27 TGTGCCAGCAGGCTCCGTGGGAGGGATGTCTATGGCTACACCTTC CASRLRGRDVYGYTF
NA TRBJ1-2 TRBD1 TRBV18 TGTGCCAGCTCACCTTCTCAATCCGGGACAGGGGGCTACTATGGCTACACCTTC CASSPSQSGTGGYYGYTF
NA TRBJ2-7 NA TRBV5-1 TGCGCCAGCAGCTTCGCCCCAGGCTACGAGCAGTACTTC CASSFAPGYEQYF
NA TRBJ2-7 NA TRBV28 TGTGCCAGCAGTTCCTTATCGCTGGACTCCTACGAGCAGTACTTC CASSSLSLDSYEQYF
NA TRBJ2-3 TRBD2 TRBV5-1 TGCGCCAGCAGCTTGGGGAACAGCGGGAGGGCTTCAGATACGCAGTATTTT CASSLGNSGRASDTQYF
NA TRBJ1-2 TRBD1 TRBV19 TGTGCCAGTAGTACTCCCGGGACAGGGGGCGGTGGCTACACCTTC CASSTPGTGGGGYTF
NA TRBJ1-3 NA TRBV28 TGTGCCAGCAGTCACAGGGTGACTAGAAACACCATATATTTT CASSHRVTRNTIYF
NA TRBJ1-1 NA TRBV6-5 TGTGCCAGCAGTGCGGGGGTGAACACTGAAGCTTTCTTT CASSAGVNTEAFF
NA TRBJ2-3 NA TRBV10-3 TGTGCCATCAGTGAGCAGGGGGATACGCAGTATTTT CAISEQGDTQYF
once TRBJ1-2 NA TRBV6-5 TGTGCCAGCATTATATCGCAGGGTTATGGCTACACCTTC CASIISQGYGYTF
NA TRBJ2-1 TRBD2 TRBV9 TGTGCCAGCAGCGAAAAAAGCGGGGGGGCCGCGAATGAGCAGTTCTTC CASSEKSGGAANEQFF
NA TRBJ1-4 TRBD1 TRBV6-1 TGTGCCAGCAGTGAAGCCGCCGGGACAGCTAATGAAAAACTGTTTTTT CASSEAAGTANEKLFF
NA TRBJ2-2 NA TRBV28 TGTGCCAGCAGTTTATCTTCCGGGGAGCTGTTTTTT CASSLSSGELFF
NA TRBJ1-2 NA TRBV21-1 TGTGCCAGCAGCAAGTCCCGGGACAGGGAAAGGGATGGCTACACCTTC CASSKSRDRERDGYTF
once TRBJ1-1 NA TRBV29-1 TGCAGCGTTGGAATTGGTTACCGGGGGAACACTGAAGCTTTCTTT CSVGIGYRGNTEAFF
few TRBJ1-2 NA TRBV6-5 TGTGCCAGCAGCGAAACAGGCCTGGGGGGCTACACCTTC CASSETGLGGYTF
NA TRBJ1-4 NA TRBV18 TGTGCCAGCTCATCCGCTACGGGCGGGACTAATGAAAAACTGTTTTTT CASSSATGGTNEKLFF
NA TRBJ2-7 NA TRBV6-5 TGTGCCAGCAGCCCAAACAACAGGGGACTTTACGAGCAGTACTTC CASSPNNRGLYEQYF
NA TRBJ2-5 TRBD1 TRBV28 TGTGCCAGCAGCACAGTACGGGGACAGGGACAAGAGACCCAGTACTTC CASSTVRGQGQETQYF
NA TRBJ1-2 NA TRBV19 TGTGCCAGTAGTGAGAGAAACTATGGCTACACCTTC CASSERNYGYTF
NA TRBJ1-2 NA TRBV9 TGTGCCAGCAGCACCTATGACAGCCGTAGTGGAGGCTACACCTTC CASSTYDSRSGGYTF
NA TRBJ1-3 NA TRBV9 TGTGCCAGCAGCACCGTGGAGGGAGGAAACACCATATATTTT CASSTVEGGNTIYF
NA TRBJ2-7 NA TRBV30 TGTGCCTGGAGTTACGTGATAACCTACGAGCAGTACTTC CAWSYVITYEQYF
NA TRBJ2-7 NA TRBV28 TGTGCCAGCACCTCAGGGCTAGGCGAGCAGTACTTC CASTSGLGEQYF
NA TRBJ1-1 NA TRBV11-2 TGTGCCAGCAGCCTATTGAGGGAGGCTCTAGTAGCTTTCTTT CASSLLREALVAFF
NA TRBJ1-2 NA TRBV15 TGTGCCACCAGCAGAGAAGTCGCAGGAAACTATGGCTACACCTTC CATSREVAGNYGYTF
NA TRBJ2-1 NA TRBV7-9 TGTGCCAGCAGCATCGAAGCGAGGCAAACTGAGCAGTTCTTC CASSIEARQTEQFF
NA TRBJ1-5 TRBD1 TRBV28 TGTGCCAGCAGTTTCACAGGGGGCGGTCAGCCCCAGCATTTT CASSFTGGGQPQHF
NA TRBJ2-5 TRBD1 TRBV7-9 TGTGCCAGCAGCTTAGGAACAGGGGGAGTTCCAGAGACCCAGTACTTC CASSLGTGGVPETQYF
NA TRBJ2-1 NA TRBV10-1 TGCGCCAGCAGTGAGGGCTTATACAATGAGCAGTTCTTC CASSEGLYNEQFF
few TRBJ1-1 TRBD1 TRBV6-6 TGTGCCAGCAGGACGGGACAGGGGTCTTCGGACACTGAAGCTTTCTTT CASRTGQGSSDTEAFF
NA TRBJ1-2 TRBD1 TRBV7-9 TGTGCCAGCAGCCATATCCCGGGACAGGGTACCTATGGCTACACCTTC CASSHIPGQGTYGYTF